The next 24 T cell receptor beta chains were all read from a single sample in a study of CD8 T cells in ankylosing spondylitis (dated by TCRdb to the late 2010s). The method was 5' RACE. The sequencer listed for this sample is Illumina HiSeq 2500. Through fastp at Q25 and MiXCR, TCRdb rebuilt clones from the public reads, retaining in-frame beta chains. Every entry covers one CDR3 protein and lists the most common genes and DNA from its rows. This sample lists 80,000 to 90,000 distinct CDR3 sequences; approximately 30% were detected once. In total, the top ten clones hold around 56% of the sample. The specimen was blood, either unsorted or a sorted T cell fraction (not recorded which). The receptors were sampled from a male donor with ankylosing spondylitis or in good health (not recorded which).

This clonotype was observed a few times. The rearrangement joins TRBV20-1 to TRBJ2-3; 10 bases are shared with TRBD2. This CDR3 has 16 amino acids. V was clipped by 2 bases and J by 2 bases; unmatched bases: 7. The germline gives CDR1 DFQATT, CDR2 SNEGSKA (reference sequence). CDR3 nucleotides: TGCAGTGCTAGAACCGGACTAGCGGACCCCACAGATACGCAGTATTTT. Translating it yields CSARTGLADPTDTQYF.

V gene TRBV5-6 combines with J gene TRBJ2-3; D possibly matches TRBD1 or TRBD2 (5 bases each). This CDR3 has 14 residues. Between the trimmed V and J ends, which lost 2 bases and 6 bases, there was a span of 13 bases. Germline CDR1 is SGHDT and CDR2 is YYEEEE. DNA for the CDR3: TGTGCCAGCAGCTTCTCGGGGACGGGGGATACGCAGTATTTT. This translates into CASSFSGTGDTQYF.

This clonotype was seen a handful of times. The J gene is TRBJ2-7, the V gene TRBV7-9, with D possibly TRBD2 on 5 matching bases. The CDR3 totals 15 residues. Germline CDR1 SEHNR, CDR2 FQNEAQ (reference sequence). The germline V and J ends were trimmed by 5 bases and 0 bases, with 14 bases remaining between them. CDR3 coding DNA: TGTGCCAGCAGCCCCCGAGGAGGCTTCTCCTACGAGCAGTACTTC. Translating it yields CASSPRGGFSYEQYF.

The CDR3 nucleotides read TGTGCCAGCAGTGAAGCGCTTGGACCCCTACCGGGACAGGGCGGCCGGGAGCAGTTCTTC. Translation: CASSEALGPLPGQGGREQFF. This chain uses TRBV6-1 with TRBJ2-1, with 9 positions matching TRBD1. V lost 0 bases to trimming and J lost 10 bases; unmatched junction nucleotides: 22. In germline, CDR1 is MNHNS, CDR2 SASEGT. The CDR3 is 20 residues long.

This clonotype has at least ten counts. The genes are TRBV20-1 and TRBJ1-1; 7 bases line up with TRBD1. Looked up from germline, CDR1 is DFQATT and CDR2 is SNEGSKA (reference sequence). V trimming: 6 bases; J trimming: 0 bases; junction bases outside the gene matches: 4. The CDR3 contains 13 residues. The CDR3 nucleotides read TGCAGTGCCATGGGACAGATGAACACTGAAGCTTTCTTT. Its protein product is CSAMGQMNTEAFF.

This clonotype was recorded a few times. The V call is TRBV28, the J call TRBJ1-3; D unresolved. The germline gives CDR1 MDHEN, CDR2 SYDVKM. This CDR3 region has 14 residues. V was pared by 3 bases and J by 2 bases, with 8 bases between. The DNA of the CDR3 is TGTGCCAGCAGTTTTAGCAGGACTGGAAACACCATATATTTT. Amino acid sequence: CASSFSRTGNTIYF.

This clonotype was seen only a few times. The chain employs TRBV20-1 and TRBJ2-7; D remains unclear. This CDR3 contains 14 residues. Per the germline V gene, CDR1 is DFQATT and CDR2 is SNEGSKA (reference sequence). Deletions cut 5 bases from V and 2 bases from J, with 16 bases between. CDR3 bases: TGCAGTGCTCCTCGGCAGTCTCTAACCTACGAGCAGTACTTC. Protein: CSAPRQSLTYEQYF.

This clonotype was observed a handful of times. This sequence joins TRBV7-6 and TRBJ2-1; no definite D call. Trimming cost V 2 bases and J 12 bases, with 14 bases left between them. CDR1 and CDR2 (germline): SGHVS, FNYEAQ. This CDR3 is 13 amino acids long. In DNA form, the CDR3 reads TGTGCCAGCAGCTTACCTGAGTCCACGTCGCAGTTCTTC. It specifies CASSLPESTSQFF.

This chain connects TRBV29-1 to TRBJ1-2, with D perhaps matching TRBD1 (6 bases). Germline V gene data show CDR1 as SQVTM and CDR2 as ANQGSEA. The CDR3 is made up of 17 amino acids. V lost 1 base and J lost 2, with 20 bases in between. In nucleotides, the CDR3 is TGCAGCGTTGAAGCTGTAGGGGGTCTTAAGGGAAACTATGGCTACACCTTC. Its translation is CSVEAVGGLKGNYGYTF.

The chain couples TRBV5-1 to TRBJ2-1; TRBD2 matches at 8 bases. The junction had 15 bases not matched to a gene; V was cut back by 0 bases and J by 7 bases. Germline V gene data show CDR1 as SGHRS and CDR2 as YFSETQ. The CDR3 spans 18 residues. The CDR3 nucleotides read TGCGCCAGCAGCTTGGACACTAGCGGCCGCTCTTTGAAGAATGAGCAGTTCTTC. Residues: CASSLDTSGRSLKNEQFF.

The genes are TRBV18 and TRBJ1-5; D gene uncertain. Germline CDR1 is KGHSH and CDR2 is LQKENI. Trimming removed 2 bases from V and 0 bases from J, with 2 bases in between. The CDR3 runs 13 residues. In DNA, the CDR3 is TGTGCCAGCTCACCAAGTAGCAATCAGCCCCAGCATTTT. This gives the protein CASSPSSNQPQHF.

The CDR3 sequence is CSARGVQETQYF. CDR3 DNA: TGCAGTGCTAGAGGGGTACAAGAGACCCAGTACTTC. The rearrangement joins TRBV20-1 to TRBJ2-5, with no clear D. The CDR3 sequence is 12 residues long. Germline CDR1 DFQATT, CDR2 SNEGSKA (reference sequence). Trimming stripped 1 base from V and 2 bases from J, with 5 bases between.

This clonotype was counted many times. This chain uses TRBV5-1 with TRBJ1-1; D remains ambiguous. CDR3 length: 14 residues. Per germline, CDR1 SGHRS and CDR2 YFSETQ. V was trimmed by 0 bases and J by 0 bases, leaving 6 bases between them. CDR3 in amino acids: CASSLGRLNTEAFF. The CDR3 region has the DNA TGCGCCAGCAGCTTGGGGCGATTGAACACTGAAGCTTTCTTT.

The V gene is TRBV10-3, the J gene TRBJ2-1; the D gene is possibly TRBD2 (5 bases). V was clipped by 6 bases and J by 1 base, with 13 bases between them. The CDR3 contains 15 residues. CDR1 ENHRY and CDR2 SYGVKD come from the germline V gene. CDR3 residues: CAIRDQLGSYNEQFF. The CDR3 DNA follows: TGTGCCATCAGGGACCAACTAGGTTCCTACAATGAGCAGTTCTTC.

This clonotype was counted only a few times. The CDR3 DNA reads TGTGCCAGCAGCGCCTGGACGGAGCTGTTTTTT. Encoded protein: CASSAWTELFF. This chain connects TRBV7-8 to TRBJ2-2, with D unclear. The CDR3 length is 11 residues. Trimming removed 5 bases from V and 10 bases from J, with 8 bases in between. In germline, CDR1 is SGHVS, CDR2 FQNEAQ.

This clonotype was recorded a few times. V gene TRBV6-6 combines with J gene TRBJ2-5, with D possibly being TRBD2 (5 bases). Trimming cost V 6 bases and J 5 bases, with 7 bases left between them. The length of the CDR3 is 11 residues. CDR1 MNHNY and CDR2 SVGAGI come from the germline V gene (reference sequence). For the CDR3, the DNA is TGTGCCAGCAGGGACTTCGAGACCCAGTACTTC. Amino acids: CASRDFETQYF.

This clonotype came up a few times. The chain recombines TRBV5-1 with TRBJ2-1, with unresolved D. V lost 4 bases and J 4 bases, leaving 18 bases between the germline ends. The CDR3 has 16 residues. Germline CDR1 SGHRS, CDR2 YFSETQ. CDR3 in DNA: TGCGCCAGCAGCCCCCTGGACCCCCTCGAGTACAATGAGCAGTTCTTC. Protein sequence: CASSPLDPLEYNEQFF.

This clonotype was picked up a small number of times. The rearrangement uses TRBV5-5 and TRBJ2-2; maybe TRBD2 (6 bases). The V end was cut by 0 bases, the J end by 7 bases, with 22 bases between. The CDR3 is made up of 18 amino acids. Looked up from germline, CDR1 is SGHKS and CDR2 is YYEKEE (reference sequence). The CDR3 is CASSLVVAGGLRDGELFF. The CDR3, as DNA: TGTGCCAGCAGCTTGGTCGTGGCTGGAGGACTACGGGACGGGGAGCTGTTTTTT.

This clonotype occurred a few times. The J gene is TRBJ2-7, the V gene TRBV20-1, with D unresolved. The germline CDR1 and CDR2 sequences are DFQATT and SNEGSKA (reference sequence). V lost 7 bases, J lost 3 bases, and 10 bases lay in between. The CDR3 runs 11 residues. CDR3 sequence reads: CSGLGNYEQYF. The CDR3 nucleotides are TGCAGTGGGTTAGGTAACTACGAGCAGTACTTC.

The rearrangement joins TRBV7-2 to TRBJ2-2; tentative D call: TRBD1 (6 bases). Deletions cut 5 bases from V and 1 base from J, with 11 bases between. The CDR3 has 15 amino acids. Germline V gives CDR1 SGHTA, CDR2 FQGNSA. This CDR3 is CASSIPTGNTGELFF. In nucleotides, the CDR3 is TGTGCCAGCAGCATCCCGACAGGGAACACCGGGGAGCTGTTTTTT.

The chain employs TRBV20-1 and TRBJ2-1; TRBD2 matches 9 bases. The CDR3 extends over 16 amino acids. The junction had 7 bases not matched to a gene; V was cut back by 4 bases and J by 0 bases. Germline CDR1 is DFQATT and CDR2 is SNEGSKA (reference sequence). CDR3 sequence: CSANIYSGSSYNEQFF. CDR3 in DNA: TGCAGTGCTAACATATATAGCGGGAGCTCCTACAATGAGCAGTTCTTC.

This clonotype was picked up many times. The chain employs TRBV7-2 and TRBJ1-6; the D is unclear. The CDR3 has 13 amino acids. The V gene lost 5 bases and the J gene lost 8 bases, with 10 bases spanning the gap. Germline CDR1 and CDR2: SGHTA and FQGNSA. The CDR3 spells CASSQNVDSPLHF. The CDR3, as DNA: TGTGCCAGCAGCCAGAACGTTGATTCACCCCTCCACTTT.

V is TRBV24-1 and J is TRBJ2-3; D gene unclear. The CDR3 length is 14 residues. In germline, CDR1 is KGHDR, CDR2 SFDVKD. V lost 3 bases and J lost 3, with 9 bases in between. Here the CDR3 reads CATSDAARTDTQYF. As DNA, the CDR3 is TGTGCCACCAGTGATGCCGCTAGGACAGATACGCAGTATTTT.

This clonotype was counted ten times or more. The chain carries TRBV15 and TRBJ2-1; 10 bases fit TRBD2. Germline loops: CDR1 LNHNV, CDR2 YYDKDF (reference sequence). The CDR3 length is 19 residues. V shed 0 bases and J 8 bases; nucleotides not matched to a gene: 16. Here the CDR3 DNA reads TGTGCCACCAGCAGAGATCCGTTTCAAGCGGGAGGGCCCAGCGATGAGCAGTTCTTC. Amino acid sequence: CATSRDPFQAGGPSDEQFF.